The entry below describes one TCR beta chain. Its cognate antigen is unknown. The sample comes from a study of post-analysis software for immune sequencing data. The wider study: Disease trajectories encompassed relapsing-remitting, secondary progressive and progressive-relapsing multiple sclerosis. The study's findings and limits: In patients, about 5 TRBV segments were more frequent than in controls, with TRBV5-6, TRBV5-1 and TRBV20-1 among them.

There are 16 residues in the CDR3. The germline V gene has CDR1 SNHLY and CDR2 FYNNEI. With 5 bases clipped from V and 7 bases from J, the junction kept 10 bases outside the gene matches. Tagging with unique molecular identifiers was a feature of the TCR beta cDNA libraries. TCRdb called the PCR reads again in MiXCR, with one record for every CDR3 protein. Here the sample spans 600,000 to 750,000 distinct CDR3 sequences, about 60% being singletons. This rearrangement joins TRBV2 to TRBJ2-3; 12 bases agree with TRBD2. This sequence was found in a girl aged 2-10 years with multiple sclerosis. Sequencing input: blood. The CDR3 sequence: CASSQMTSGRVNTQYF. CDR3 DNA: TGTGCCAGCAGTCAAATGACTAGCGGGAGAGTAAATACGCAGTATTTT.